This TCR beta chain emerged from a study of identical twins. TCRdb reanalysed the 5' RACE reads using MiXCR and keeps one entry per CDR3 protein. Found here are over 250,000 distinct CDR3 sequences, more than 8% of them singletons; the top ten hold roughly 7%. These records were also assigned to another study, of yellow fever vaccine responses in identical twins.

This clonotype was sampled from a woman aged 18-29 years in good health. Sequencing was carried out using CD8+ T cells sorted from blood.

CDR3 loop: CSVDSVKGMNEQFF. The CDR3 bases are TGCAGCGTTGACTCAGTTAAGGGAATGAATGAGCAGTTCTTC. The chain combines TRBV29-1 with TRBJ2-1; D ambiguous. The CDR3 sequence is 14 residues long. V was shortened by 3 bases and J by 7 bases, with 16 bases between the two germline ends. The germline V gene encodes CDR1 SQVTM and CDR2 ANQGSEA.